A single sample is the source of the 28 T cell receptor beta chains below, sequenced in a study of blood T cell repertoires in COVID-19. The table came from immunoSEQ multiplex PCR; TCRdb's copy has only in-frame clones and leaves some out. The table lists roughly 230,000 clones, about four fifths of them singletons. Specimen: peripheral blood. Every receptor here comes from a man aged 40-55 years with active or convalescent COVID-19.

The gene calls are TRBV30 and TRBJ1-1; 7 bases map to TRBD1. The germline gives CDR1 GTSNPN, CDR2 SVGIG (reference sequence). This CDR3 spans 15 amino acids. The trim removed 0 bases at V and 0 bases at J, leaving 4 bases unmatched. CDR3 sequence (DNA): TGTGCCTGGAGTGTGGAACAGGGGTTGAACACTGAAGCTTTCTTT. It yields the protein CAWSVEQGLNTEAFF.

The chain couples TRBV2 to TRBJ1-1, with D tentatively TRBD1 (5 bases). The germline gives CDR1 SNHLY, CDR2 FYNNEI. The CDR3 spans 13 residues. The germline V and J ends were trimmed by 5 bases and 1 base, with 8 bases remaining between them. The CDR3 sequence: CASSFGQNTEAFF. In DNA form, the CDR3 reads TGTGCCAGCAGTTTCGGACAGAACACTGAAGCTTTCTTT.

CDR3 in amino acids: CASSPATGGGNTIYF. CDR3 sequence (DNA): TGTGCCAGCAGCCCTGCCACAGGGGGTGGAAACACCATATATTTT. V and J are TRBV7-9 and TRBJ1-3; 8 positions match TRBD1. The V gene end was trimmed by 5 bases and the J gene end by 3 bases; junction bases not matched to a gene: 6. CDR1 SEHNR and CDR2 FQNEAQ come from the germline V gene (reference sequence). The CDR3 has 15 residues. The complete variable domain, with remaining parts taken from reference TRBV7-9 and TRBJ1-3, reads DTGVSQNPRHKITKRGQNVTFRCDPISEHNRLYWYRQTLGQGPEFLTYFQNEAQLEKSRLLSDRFSAERPKGSFSTLEIQRTEQGDSAMYLCASSPATGGGNTIYFGEGSWLTVV.

The gene calls are TRBV4-2 and TRBJ2-7; possibly TRBD1 for D (6 bases). Germline V CDR1 and CDR2: LGHNA, YNFKEQ. There are 16 residues in the CDR3. V was shortened by 1 base and J by 0 bases, with 13 bases between the two germline ends. CDR3 residues: CASSQVGTLSSYEQYF. The CDR3 DNA is TGTGCCAGCAGCCAAGTAGGGACACTTTCCTCCTACGAGCAGTACTTC.

The chain carries TRBV28 and TRBJ2-2; D unresolved. V lost 6 bases and J 2 bases, leaving 4 bases between the germline ends. The CDR3 covers 12 residues. CDR1 is MDHEN, CDR2 SYDVKM, per germline. The CDR3 region is CASSQNTGELFF. The CDR3 DNA sequence: TGTGCCAGCAGCCAAAACACCGGGGAGCTGTTTTTT.

The chain combines TRBV29-1 with TRBJ2-7, with 9 bases that match TRBD1. The junction had 7 bases not matched to a gene; V was cut back by 5 bases and J by 5 bases. CDR1 and CDR2 (germline): SQVTM, ANQGSEA. This CDR3 comprises 13 residues. CDR3 loop: CSVFGTGIHEQYF. The CDR3 DNA is TGCAGCGTTTTCGGGACAGGGATACACGAGCAGTACTTC.

The chain uses TRBV18 and TRBJ1-3, with D maybe TRBD1 (6 bases). Germline CDR1 is KGHSH and CDR2 is LQKENI. This CDR3 spans 15 amino acids. Trimming removed 3 bases from V and 7 bases from J, with 16 bases in between. The CDR3 sequence: CASSPDSLAANTIYF. The CDR3 DNA reads as TGTGCCAGCTCACCGGACAGTCTGGCAGCGAACACCATATATTTT.

The rearrangement links TRBV4-2 to TRBJ1-1, with TRBD1 as a possible D gene (5 bases). Germline V gene data show CDR1 as LGHNA and CDR2 as YNFKEQ. The CDR3 runs to 15 residues. The V end was cut by 0 bases, the J end by 3 bases, with 11 bases between. CDR3 loop: CASSQEAGQYTEAFF. The DNA for the CDR3 is TGTGCCAGCAGCCAAGAGGCAGGGCAATACACTGAAGCTTTCTTT.

The V and J genes are TRBV30 and TRBJ1-1; D unresolved. Germline loops: CDR1 GTSNPN, CDR2 SVGIG (reference sequence). Trimming took 1 base from V and 7 from J, leaving 4 bases between them. The CDR3 extends over 10 amino acids. In DNA form, the CDR3 reads TGTGCCTGGAGTGAGCTTGAAGCTTTCTTT. Its protein product is CAWSELEAFF.

The CDR3 nucleotides are TGTGCCAGTAGTTGGGAGAGCTCCTACGAGCAGTACTTC. Translated: CASSWESSYEQYF. The chain employs TRBV19 and TRBJ2-7; D is possibly TRBD2 (5 bases). In germline, CDR1 is LNHDA, CDR2 SQIVND (reference sequence). V was pared by 5 bases and J by 0 bases, with 8 bases between. There are 13 residues in the CDR3.

The rearrangement joins TRBV5-1 to TRBJ1-4; a possible D gene is TRBD1 (5 bases). Between the trimmed V and J ends, which lost 0 bases and 5 bases, there was a span of 20 bases. CDR1 SGHRS and CDR2 YFSETQ come from the germline V gene. CDR3 length: 18 residues. The CDR3 DNA sequence: TGCGCCAGCAGCTTGGGCGGGGGTGCCCCCGGGGAGAATGAAAAACTGTTTTTT. This sequence encodes CASSLGGGAPGENEKLFF.

This chain uses TRBV6-1 with TRBJ1-1; 11 positions match TRBD1. Germline CDR1 reads MNHNS; CDR2 reads SASEGT. Trimming removed 3 bases from V and 4 bases from J; junction bases left unmatched: 4. CDR3 length: 15 residues. The CDR3 DNA follows: TGTGCCAGCAGTGATAAAGGACAGGGGGCCACTGAAGCTTTCTTT. It translates to CASSDKGQGATEAFF.

The rearrangement joins TRBV6-5 to TRBJ2-7, with 9 bases that match TRBD1. V gave up 6 bases and J gave up 2 bases; unmatched junction bases: 8. The CDR3 spans 15 residues. The germline V gene has CDR1 MNHEY and CDR2 SVGAGI. The CDR3 bases are TGTGCCAGCAGCTGGGGGGGACAGGGTGCCTACGAGCAGTACTTC. It is translated as CASSWGGQGAYEQYF.

In this sample, this clone turned up a few times. The rearrangement uses TRBV3-1 (or the pseudogene TRBV3-2) and TRBJ2-1; 7 bases are a match to TRBD1. Germline V gene sequence: CDR1 LGHDT, CDR2 YNNKEL (reference sequence). The CDR3 totals 15 residues. J gave up 6 bases and V 4 bases, and 9 bases lay outside the gene matches. For the CDR3, the DNA is TGTGCCAGCAGCCTTCCGGGACAGCTTCTCAATGAGCAGTTCTTC. Translating it yields CASSLPGQLLNEQFF.

J is TRBJ2-5 and V is TRBV7-9, with D possibly matching TRBD1 (6 bases). The CDR3 has 14 amino acids. Germline CDR1 is SEHNR and CDR2 is FQNEAQ (reference sequence). Deletions cut 5 bases from V and 1 base from J, with 11 bases between. The CDR3 DNA reads TGTGCCAGCAGCCTACAGGGCCCCCAAGAGACCCAGTACTTC. As protein: CASSLQGPQETQYF.

The chain joins TRBV6-2 or TRBV6-3 to TRBJ2-7; possible D gene TRBD1, 6 bases. This CDR3 comprises 15 residues. CDR1 MNHEY and CDR2 SVGEGT come from the germline V gene. V gave up 6 bases and J gave up 2 bases, with 17 bases separating them. The CDR3 nucleotides read TGTGCCAGCAGCGACTGGACAGCCGGAACCTACGAGCAGTACTTC. It translates to CASSDWTAGTYEQYF.

The chain uses TRBV15 and TRBJ1-1, with 7 bases that match TRBD1. CDR3 length: 18 amino acids. The V and J ends lost 1 base and 1 base, in that order; junction bases with no gene match: 12. From germline, CDR1 is LNHNV and CDR2 YYDKDF (reference sequence). The CDR3 loop is CATSRVSSEWTGNTEAFF. The CDR3 DNA follows: TGTGCCACCAGCAGAGTCTCGTCTGAGTGGACAGGGAACACTGAAGCTTTCTTT.

Turning to this clone: A read error may account for a junction end that differs from germline. The chain joins TRBV6-5 to TRBJ2-7; 7 bases fit TRBD1. The CDR3 covers 11 residues. CDR1 is MNHEY and CDR2 is SVGAGI in the germline V gene. CDR3 bases: TGTGCCAGCAATTCGGGACAGCTCCAGCAGTTC. Protein: CASNSGQLQQF.

The CDR3 bases are TGTGCCAGCAGGAAAGTACAGGGGGGAAACTATGGCTACACCTTC. Its translation: CASRKVQGGNYGYTF. This sequence joins TRBV6-5 and TRBJ1-2; 8 bases are a match to TRBD1. Trimming at V came to 6 bases and at J to 2 bases, leaving 8 bases not matched to a gene. CDR1 MNHEY and CDR2 SVGAGI come from the germline V gene. The CDR3 is 15 amino acids.

CDR3 residues: CASSFSRNYEQYF. In nucleotides, the CDR3 is TGTGCCAGCAGCTTTAGCCGGAATTACGAGCAGTACTTC. The rearrangement uses TRBV13 and TRBJ2-7; D ambiguous. Trimming removed 3 bases from V and 4 bases from J, with 10 bases in between. The germline V gene encodes CDR1 PRHDT and CDR2 FYEKMQ (reference sequence). The CDR3 consists of 13 residues.

The chain couples TRBV7-2 to TRBJ1-5; D might be TRBD1 (5 bases). The V and J ends lost 5 bases and 7 bases respectively, with 9 bases between them. Germline CDR1 SGHTA, CDR2 FQGNSA. The CDR3 is made up of 12 amino acids. The CDR3 region is CASSVQDQPQHF. As DNA, the CDR3 is TGTGCCAGCAGCGTACAGGACCAGCCCCAGCATTTT.

This sequence joins TRBV3-1 (or the pseudogene TRBV3-2) and TRBJ2-2; D possibly corresponds to TRBD2 (5 bases). The CDR3 has 14 residues. V gave up 0 bases and J gave up 7 bases, with 9 bases separating them. Germline values: CDR1 LGHDT, CDR2 YNNKEL (reference sequence). CDR3 loop: CASSQEWAGGELFF. DNA of the CDR3: TGTGCCAGCAGCCAAGAATGGGCGGGCGGGGAGCTGTTTTTT.

This clone was counted a single time. The J gene is TRBJ2-3, the V gene TRBV14, with D possibly matching TRBD2 (6 bases). The germline CDR1 and CDR2 sequences are SGHDN and FVKESK. The V and J ends lost 2 bases and 4 bases respectively, with 10 bases between them. This CDR3 is built from 14 residues. CDR3 region: CASSQRRGADTQYF. CDR3 DNA sequence: TGTGCCAGCAGCCAAAGGCGCGGGGCAGATACGCAGTATTTT.

This clone was seen a single time. CDR3 sequence reads: CASSTQGAQAYGYTF. The CDR3 DNA follows: TGTGCCAGTAGCACACAGGGGGCGCAGGCCTATGGCTACACCTTC. J is TRBJ1-2 and V is TRBV19; 9 nucleotides align to TRBD1. Germline values: CDR1 LNHDA, CDR2 SQIVND (reference sequence). The CDR3 extends over 15 amino acids. V lost 6 bases and J lost 4; bases outside the gene matches: 9.

This chain connects TRBV19 to TRBJ1-2; 7 nucleotides align to TRBD1. The CDR3 is 14 residues long. Germline V gene data show CDR1 as LNHDA and CDR2 as SQIVND (reference sequence). Trimming cost V 4 bases and J 4 bases; bases outside gene matches: 6. DNA of the CDR3: TGTGCCAGTAGTAGAAAGACAGGGAGCTATGGCTACACCTTC. Encoded protein: CASSRKTGSYGYTF. Variable domain in full (rest from reference TRBV19 and TRBJ1-2): DGGITQSPKYLFRKEGQNVTLSCEQNLNHDAMYWYRQDPGQGLRLIYYSQIVNDFQKGDIAEGYSVSREKKESFPLTVTSAQKNPTAFYLCASSRKTGSYGYTFGSGTRLTVV.

The chain couples TRBV18 to TRBJ1-2; D remains ambiguous. CDR3 size: 13 residues. Per the germline V gene, CDR1 is KGHSH and CDR2 is LQKENI. Trimming took off 5 bases at V and 8 bases at J, with 15 bases between the two ends. The CDR3 loop is CASSSNADSGYTF. The CDR3 DNA reads as TGTGCCAGCTCATCAAATGCGGATTCCGGCTACACCTTC.

Here the CDR3 reads CASNGGPGDSGNTIYF. CDR3 sequence (DNA): TGTGCCAGCAACGGCGGACCAGGGGACTCTGGAAACACCATATATTTT. The chain recombines TRBV2 with TRBJ1-3, with D tentatively TRBD1 (6 bases). The length of the CDR3 is 16 residues. The germline V and J ends were trimmed by 7 bases and 0 bases, with 16 bases remaining between them. Germline V lookup: CDR1 SNHLY, CDR2 FYNNEI.

The table lists this clone with a count of one. The chain uses TRBV6-6 and TRBJ1-2; 11 nucleotides align to TRBD1. The germline CDR1 and CDR2 sequences are MNHNY and SVGAGI (reference sequence). The CDR3 sequence is 14 residues long. The V segment lost 6 bases and the J segment 6 bases; nucleotides outside the gene matches: 6. The CDR3, as DNA: TGTGCCAGCAGGCCAACGGGACAGGGGGATGGCTACACCTTC. Its protein is CASRPTGQGDGYTF.